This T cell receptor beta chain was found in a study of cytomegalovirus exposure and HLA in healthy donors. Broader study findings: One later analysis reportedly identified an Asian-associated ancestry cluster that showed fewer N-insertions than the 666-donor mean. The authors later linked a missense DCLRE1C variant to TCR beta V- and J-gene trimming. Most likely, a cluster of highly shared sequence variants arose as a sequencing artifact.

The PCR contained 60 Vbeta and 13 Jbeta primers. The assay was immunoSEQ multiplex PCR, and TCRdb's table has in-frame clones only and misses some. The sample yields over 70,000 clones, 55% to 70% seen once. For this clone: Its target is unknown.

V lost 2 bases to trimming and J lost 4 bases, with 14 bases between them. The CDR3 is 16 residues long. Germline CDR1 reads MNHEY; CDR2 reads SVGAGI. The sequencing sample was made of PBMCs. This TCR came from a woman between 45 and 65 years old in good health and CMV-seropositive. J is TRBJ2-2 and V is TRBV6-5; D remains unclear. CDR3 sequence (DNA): TGTGCCAGCAGTTACGATCCTGGCTTTGGCACCGGGGAGCTGTTTTTT. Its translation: CASSYDPGFGTGELFF.